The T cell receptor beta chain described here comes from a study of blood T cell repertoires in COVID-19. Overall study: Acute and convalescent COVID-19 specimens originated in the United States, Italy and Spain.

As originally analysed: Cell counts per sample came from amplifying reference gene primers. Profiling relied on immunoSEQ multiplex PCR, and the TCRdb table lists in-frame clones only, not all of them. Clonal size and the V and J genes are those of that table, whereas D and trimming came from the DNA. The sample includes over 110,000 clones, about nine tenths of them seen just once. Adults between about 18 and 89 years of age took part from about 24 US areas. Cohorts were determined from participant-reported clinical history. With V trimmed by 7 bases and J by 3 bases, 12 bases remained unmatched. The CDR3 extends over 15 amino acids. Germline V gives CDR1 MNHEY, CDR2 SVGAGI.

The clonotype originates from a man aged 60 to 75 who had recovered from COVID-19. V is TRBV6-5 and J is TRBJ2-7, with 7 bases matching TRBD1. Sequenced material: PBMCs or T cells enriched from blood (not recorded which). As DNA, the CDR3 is TGTGCCAGCAACCTGAGGACAGGCGTTAACTACGAGCAGTACTTC. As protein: CASNLRTGVNYEQYF.